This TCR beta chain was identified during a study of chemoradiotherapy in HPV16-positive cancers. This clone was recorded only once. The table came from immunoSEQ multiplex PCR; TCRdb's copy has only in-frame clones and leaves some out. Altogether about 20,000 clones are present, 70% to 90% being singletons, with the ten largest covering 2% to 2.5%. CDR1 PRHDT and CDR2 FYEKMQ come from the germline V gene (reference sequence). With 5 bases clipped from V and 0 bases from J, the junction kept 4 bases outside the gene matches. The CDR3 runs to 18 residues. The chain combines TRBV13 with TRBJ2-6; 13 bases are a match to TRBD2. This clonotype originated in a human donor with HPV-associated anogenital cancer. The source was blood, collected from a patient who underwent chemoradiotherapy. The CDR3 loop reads CASSPWTSGSSGANVLTF. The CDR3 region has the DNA TGTGCCAGCAGCCCTTGGACTAGCGGGAGCTCTGGGGCCAACGTCCTGACTTTC.